The entry that follows covers one TCR beta chain sequence. The data stem from a study of OX40 agonist ivuxolimab in advanced cancers. Baseline was the first blood sampling point, followed by cycle 4 day 1 and cycle 7 day 1. The method was immunoSEQ multiplex PCR; TCRdb's version includes in-frame clones alone and lacks a portion of them. The sample gives 60,000 to 70,000 clones, nearly 90% of which show up once; approximately 1.4% is in the top ten. Germline CDR1 MDHEN, CDR2 SYDVKM. V was shortened by 6 bases and J by 9 bases, with 15 bases between the two germline ends. The CDR3 loop spans 13 amino acids.

The chain recombines TRBV28 with TRBJ1-5, with TRBD1 as a possible D gene (6 bases). The origin of this receptor is an adult with an advanced solid tumor such as melanoma, head and neck, liver or kidney cancer. The material sequenced was CD4+ or CD8+ T cells sorted from blood, taken in a trial of the OX40 agonist ivuxolimab. This chain's CDR3 is CASSFKGGRPQHF. The CDR3 DNA reads as TGTGCCAGCAGCTTCAAAGGGGGAAGGCCCCAGCATTTT.